This T cell receptor (beta chain) derives from a study of blood T cells in healthy people across ages. Findings and caveats of the study: CMV status of donors was unknown, possibly confounding expanded clonotype changes.

There are many counts of this clonotype. Antigen specificity is unknown. Russia was home to the donors, healthy Caucasian individuals aged 6 to 90. Extraction of total RNA produced a minimum of 5.5 micrograms from each sample. It was with a sample-barcoded 5' primer and a J-beta primer mix that a second PCR of about 7 to 12 cycles was run. Tagging of each cDNA molecule was performed by a template-switch adaptor with 12 random nucleotides. Via MiXCR, TCRdb re-called the 5' RACE reads, giving one row per CDR3 protein. The sample has 650,000 to 1,000,000 distinct CDR3 sequences; more than 35% are singletons. The TCR originated in a man aged 80 or over in good health. The specimen was blood.

The CDR3: CSEREVSDTQYF. CDR3 nucleotide sequence: TGCAGCGAGCGGGAGGTCTCAGATACGCAGTATTTT. The chain has TRBV29-1 and TRBJ2-3, with 9 bases aligning to TRBD2. Germline V gene data show CDR1 as SQVTM and CDR2 as ANQGSEA. J lost 4 bases, V lost 7 bases, and 3 bases had no gene match. This CDR3 is built from 12 residues.